The sequence of this T cell receptor (beta chain) was determined in a study of regulatory T cells in long-lasting Graves disease. As for the study in general: Newly diagnosed Graves' patients had taken antithyroid drugs under 3 months.

Stated time point: newly diagnosed GD, antithyroid drugs for less than 3 months. PBMC-derived RNA was used for the TCR library. The CDR3 contains 14 residues. Germline V lookup: CDR1 SQVTM, CDR2 ANQGSEA. V was clipped by 6 bases and J by 4 bases; unmatched bases: 4. With iRepertoire HTBI primers and Arm-PCR of CDR3 regions, TCR beta libraries were built. Each CDR3 protein gets one entry after TCRdb re-called the multiplex PCR reads with MiXCR. This sample has about 620,000 distinct CDR3 sequences, with 16% found just once. In its sample, this clonotype was seen many times. Separately, the same data were catalogued under a study of T cells in Graves' hyperthyroidism and ophthalmopathy. That paper notes: HTBI primers were the set used in a first-round RT-PCR of the TCR CDR3. In the blood, most expanded thyroid clonotypes above 0.001 appeared as well. Separation of ophthalmopathy from stable hyperthyroidism was achieved by a 13 V-J model.

Material: peripheral blood mononuclear cells (PBMCs), obtained at new diagnosis, from a patient treated with antithyroid drugs. The sequence was collected from a woman aged 30 to 39 with Graves disease. The rearrangement joins TRBV29-1 to TRBJ2-3, with 13 positions matching TRBD2. The DNA for the CDR3 is TGCAGCGTACTAGCGGGAGGGCCTGCAGATACGCAGTATTTT. Translation: CSVLAGGPADTQYF.